The next 16 T cell receptor beta chains were all read from a single sample in a study of T cell clones after liver transplantation. Only in-frame clones appear in the TCRdb table, and some are missing; sequencing was by immunoSEQ multiplex PCR. The profile shows 90,000 to 120,000 clones, about 81% of them singletons. The material sequenced was CD4+ T cells from blood, taken before liver transplant. The receptors here all came from a human donor who received a liver transplant.

The chain joins TRBV6-5 to TRBJ1-1, with D uncertain. Germline CDR1 reads MNHEY; CDR2 reads SVGAGI. This CDR3 spans 14 amino acids. Trimming stripped 2 bases from V and 4 bases from J, with 11 bases between. In DNA, the CDR3 is TGTGCCAGCAGTTACGAGAGGTCTGGCACTGAAGCTTTCTTT. It yields the protein CASSYERSGTEAFF.

This clone was found once. CDR3 sequence (DNA): TGTGCCAGCAGCGTAGTTCCGGCCACAGCCTACGAGCAGTACTTC. It specifies CASSVVPATAYEQYF. The chain is built from TRBV9 and TRBJ2-7; unclear D gene. Trimming cost V 0 bases and J 2 bases, with 12 bases left between them. There are 15 residues in the CDR3. The germline V gene has CDR1 SGDLS and CDR2 YYNGEE.

The CDR3 coding sequence is TGTGCCAGCTCACCCACGGGACAGCTTAATGAAAAACTGTTTTTT. Protein product: CASSPTGQLNEKLFF. The chain is built from TRBV18 and TRBJ1-4; 7 bases are shared with TRBD1. The V and J ends lost 3 bases and 4 bases, in that order; junction bases with no gene match: 5. CDR3 length equals 15 residues. Germline V gene lookup returns CDR1 KGHSH and CDR2 LQKENI.

The rearrangement uses TRBV2 and TRBJ1-5; a possible D gene is TRBD1 (5 bases). V lost 6 bases, J lost 3 bases, and 9 bases lay in between. Germline lookup yields CDR1 SNHLY and CDR2 FYNNEI. CDR3 length: 13 amino acids. The CDR3 DNA reads TGTGCCAGCAGCTGGGGCCCCAATCAGCCCCAGCATTTT. Protein product: CASSWGPNQPQHF.

The genes are TRBV28 and TRBJ2-5; D remains ambiguous. Germline CDR1 MDHEN, CDR2 SYDVKM. V gave up 10 bases and J gave up 5 bases, with 11 bases separating them. The CDR3 has 11 residues. CDR3 nucleotide sequence: TGTGCCACCGATGCCGGCGAGACCCAGTACTTC. Protein product: CATDAGETQYF.

The V gene is TRBV5-1, the J gene TRBJ2-3, with D uncertain. In germline, CDR1 is SGHRS, CDR2 YFSETQ. Trimming removed 0 bases at V and 2 bases at J, with 13 bases between. This CDR3 is built from 16 residues. The CDR3 DNA reads as TGCGCCAGCAGCTTGGGGAACAGATTGTACACAGATACGCAGTATTTT. It codes for CASSLGNRLYTDTQYF.

The chain is built from TRBV7-9 and TRBJ2-3; D is unresolved. The CDR3 totals 14 residues. The germline V and J ends were trimmed by 6 bases and 3 bases, with 13 bases remaining between them. Germline assignment: CDR1 SEHNR and CDR2 FQNEAQ (reference sequence). As DNA, the CDR3 is TGTGCCAGCAGTCGTGTTGTAAATACAGATACGCAGTATTTT. As protein: CASSRVVNTDTQYF.

The rearrangement links TRBV5-1 to TRBJ2-2; weak D call: TRBD2 (5 bases). Per germline, CDR1 SGHRS and CDR2 YFSETQ. V lost 6 bases and J 0 bases, leaving 12 bases between the germline ends. This CDR3 region has 15 residues. The CDR3 DNA reads as TGCGCCAGCACTCGGGGTTTCACGAACACCGGGGAGCTGTTTTTT. Protein: CASTRGFTNTGELFF.

The chain couples TRBV19 to TRBJ2-5, with TRBD1 identical over 10 bases. The CDR3 runs to 15 residues. Germline CDR1 and CDR2: LNHDA and SQIVND (reference sequence). The J segment lost 5 bases and the V segment lost 7 bases, leaving 10 bases of the junction unmatched. The CDR3 region is CASTTRTGGMETQYF. In DNA, the CDR3 is TGTGCCAGTACCACTCGGACAGGGGGAATGGAGACCCAGTACTTC.

This sequence joins TRBV5-1 and TRBJ1-1; 7 bases match TRBD1. The V and J ends lost 4 bases and 1 base, in that order; junction bases with no gene match: 16. Germline V gene sequence: CDR1 SGHRS, CDR2 YFSETQ. The CDR3 is 18 amino acids. The CDR3: CASSLRSGTVTSNTEAFF. In DNA form, the CDR3 reads TGCGCCAGCAGCCTCCGATCGGGGACAGTGACATCGAACACTGAAGCTTTCTTT.

The V call is TRBV7-2, the J call TRBJ2-7; tentatively, D is TRBD2 (5 bases). Trimming left V 5 bases short and J 2 bases short, with 19 bases between. Per germline, CDR1 SGHTA and CDR2 FQGNSA. This CDR3 comprises 16 residues. CDR3 residues: CASSPPRGIPPYEQYF. CDR3 DNA sequence: TGTGCCAGCAGCCCACCCAGAGGGATTCCTCCCTACGAGCAGTACTTC.

CDR3 DNA sequence: TGTGCCAGCAGCTTAGAGGCGAACACCGGGGAGCTGTTTTTT. As protein: CASSLEANTGELFF. The chain joins TRBV7-9 to TRBJ2-2; D ambiguous. CDR3 length equals 14 residues. Trimming took 1 base from V and 0 from J, leaving 3 bases between them. Germline lookup yields CDR1 SEHNR and CDR2 FQNEAQ (reference sequence).

The chain links TRBV2 to TRBJ2-1, with 8 bases that match TRBD1. V trimming: 3 bases; J trimming: 7 bases; junction bases outside the gene matches: 8. The CDR3 covers 15 residues. CDR1 and CDR2 from the germline V gene are SNHLY and FYNNEI. This CDR3 reads CASSEPRGLSNEQFF. In DNA, the CDR3 is TGTGCCAGCAGTGAGCCCAGGGGGCTCTCTAATGAGCAGTTCTTC.

A single count supports this clone. The genes are TRBV7-2 and TRBJ2-7, with TRBD2 as a possible D gene (5 bases). Germline V gives CDR1 SGHTA, CDR2 FQGNSA. V was trimmed by 0 bases and J by 0 bases, leaving 12 bases between them. This CDR3 has 16 amino acids. The CDR3 here is CASSLAPGKASYEQYF. CDR3 DNA sequence: TGTGCCAGCAGCTTAGCCCCGGGGAAGGCCTCCTACGAGCAGTACTTC. Based on the CDR3 plus reference TRBV7-2 and TRBJ2-7, the full variable domain is GAGVSQSPSNKVTEKGKDVELRCDPISGHTALYWYRQSLGQGLEFLIYFQGNSAPDKSGLPSDRFSAERTGGSVSTLTIQRTQQEDSAVYLCASSLAPGKASYEQYFGPGTRLTVT.

V is TRBV9 and J is TRBJ2-3; 10 positions agree with TRBD2. Germline loops: CDR1 SGDLS, CDR2 YYNGEE. The CDR3 runs 17 residues. J lost 3 bases, V lost 0 bases, and 7 bases had no gene match. DNA of the CDR3: TGTGCCAGCAGCGTAGTACCAGCGGGGGGGCCTACAGATACGCAGTATTTT. As protein: CASSVVPAGGPTDTQYF.

The rearrangement links TRBV6-5 to TRBJ2-3, with TRBD2 identical over 7 bases. The V segment lost 4 bases and the J segment 7 bases; nucleotides outside the gene matches: 8. CDR1 is MNHEY and CDR2 is SVGAGI in the germline V gene. This CDR3 contains 14 residues. The CDR3 sequence: CASSSGGNGNTQYF. The CDR3 DNA sequence: TGTGCCAGCAGTTCGGGGGGTAATGGGAATACGCAGTATTTT.